These T cell receptor beta chains were read from a single sample in a study of control samples from healthy donors and cancer patients. Repertoires were generated with immunoSEQ multiplex PCR, while TCRdb's copy carries only in-frame clones and drops some. The sample carries roughly 55,000 clones, roughly 95% recorded once. The specimen sequenced was blood. Receptors originate from a woman aged 18 to 35 in good health. The CDR3 runs from the conserved cysteine through the conserved F or W. D genes are given only for firm matches. The size of a clone is reported for some rows only, either as once, few or many, or as a class for expanded clones.

TRBV6-5	TRBJ2-3	-	-	CATRGPSHSTDTQYF	TGTGCCACCCGGGGACCGAGTCATAGCACAGATACGCAGTATTTT
TRBV4-2	TRBJ2-1	TRBD2	-	CASSLERDSYNEQFF	TGTGCCAGCAGCCTAGAGCGGGACTCCTACAATGAGCAGTTCTTC
TRBV6-5	TRBJ1-4	TRBD1	-	CASRPTDRVGEKLFF	TGTGCCAGCAGGCCAACAGACAGGGTAGGAGAAAAACTGTTTTTT
TRBV6-5	TRBJ1-6	-	-	CASRSSYNSPLHF	TGTGCCAGCAGAAGCTCCTATAATTCACCCCTCCACTTT
TRBV19	TRBJ2-2	TRBD2	-	CASNLAGMNTGELFF	TGTGCCAGTAATCTAGCGGGGATGAACACCGGGGAGCTGTTTTTT
TRBV6-5	TRBJ1-2	-	-	CASSYHNYQGTGYTF	TGTGCCAGCAGTTACCACAATTACCAAGGCACTGGCTACACCTTC
TRBV10-3	TRBJ1-5	-	-	CAISESFDQPQHF	TGTGCCATCAGTGAAAGCTTCGATCAGCCCCAGCATTTT
TRBV30	TRBJ1-1	-	-	CAWSVSTEAFF	TGTGCCTGGAGTGTCAGTACTGAAGCTTTCTTT
TRBV7-9	TRBJ1-5	TRBD1	-	CASSLGQGANQPQHF	TGTGCCAGCAGCTTAGGACAGGGGGCGAATCAGCCCCAGCATTTT
TRBV11-2	TRBJ2-3	-	-	CASSPDSYTQYF	TGTGCCAGCAGCCCCGACTCTTATACGCAGTATTTT
TRBV6-1	TRBJ2-3	TRBD2	-	CASSDFAGGLDTQYF	TGTGCCAGCAGTGATTTTGCGGGGGGACTAGATACGCAGTATTTT
TRBV15	TRBJ2-5	TRBD1	-	CATSRLYRDRVETQYF	TGTGCCACCAGCAGACTTTATCGGGACAGGGTTGAGACCCAGTACTTC
TRBV10-1	TRBJ2-2	TRBD1	-	CASSGDRGNTGELFF	TGCGCCAGCAGTGGGGACAGAGGGAACACCGGGGAGCTGTTTTTT
TRBV28	TRBJ1-2	-	-	CASSLLGALVAGYTF	TGTGCCAGCAGTTTACTAGGGGCTTTAGTGGCTGGCTACACCTTC
TRBV6-5	TRBJ2-1	-	-	CASSLTPTSYNEQFF	TGTGCCAGCAGTCTAACCCCGACTAGTTACAATGAGCAGTTCTTC
TRBV5-1	TRBJ1-1	TRBD1	-	CASTTGLATEAFF	TGCGCCAGCACGACAGGGCTGGCCACTGAAGCTTTCTTT
TRBV30	TRBJ1-1	TRBD1	-	CAWVDRGLEAFF	TGTGCCTGGGTAGACAGGGGGCTTGAAGCTTTCTTT
TRBV29-1	TRBJ1-1	-	-	CSGLSNTEAFF	TGCAGCGGCCTGTCTAACACTGAAGCTTTCTTT
TRBV6-4	TRBJ1-2	TRBD1	-	CASSDEGASDGYTF	TGTGCCAGCAGTGACGAGGGGGCTTCTGATGGCTACACCTTC
TRBV5-4	TRBJ2-1	-	-	CASSLLFQGNEQFF	TGTGCCAGCAGCTTGCTGTTTCAGGGCAATGAGCAGTTCTTC
TRBV6-1	TRBJ2-7	TRBD1	-	CASSEGTGGRYEQYF	TGTGCCAGCAGTGAAGGTACAGGGGGTAGGTACGAGCAGTACTTC
TRBV7-2	TRBJ2-5	-	-	CASSPPGIRETQYF	TGTGCCAGCAGCCCCCCGGGGATACGAGAGACCCAGTACTTC
TRBV6-5	TRBJ1-5	-	once	CASSPPGLGQPQHF	TGTGCCAGCAGTCCTCCGGGGCTAGGGCAGCCCCAGCATTTT
TRBV30	TRBJ2-1	-	-	CAWSVGSSYNEQFF	TGTGCCTGGAGTGTGGGCAGCTCCTACAATGAGCAGTTCTTC
TRBV10-2	TRBJ1-1	TRBD1	-	CASSGTGGGSGAFF	TGCGCCAGCAGTGGGACAGGGGGCGGGAGTGGCGCTTTCTTT
TRBV6-5	TRBJ1-2	-	-	CASTTGQLGDYGYTF	TGTGCCAGCACCACCGGACAGCTTGGCGACTATGGCTACACCTTC
TRBV9	TRBJ2-2	-	-	CASSTARPDTGELFF	TGTGCCAGCAGCACAGCCCGCCCGGACACCGGGGAGCTGTTTTTT
TRBV7-3	TRBJ1-6	-	-	CASSLGSGTANSPLHF	TGTGCCAGCAGCTTAGGGTCTGGGACGGCAAATTCACCCCTCCACTTT
TRBV6-2/TRBV6-3	TRBJ2-1	-	-	CASSPPSTTHNEQFF	TGTGCCAGCAGCCCCCCCTCCACCACCCACAATGAGCAGTTCTTC
TRBV6-6	TRBJ2-7	-	-	CASSYPVATSSYEQYF	TGTGCCAGCAGTTACCCTGTGGCCACGAGCTCCTACGAGCAGTACTTC
TRBV3-1/TRBV3-2	TRBJ1-1	-	-	CASSYRLKRGMNTEAFF	TGTGCCAGCAGCTACCGGCTCAAGCGGGGCATGAACACTGAAGCTTTCTTT
TRBV11-2	TRBJ2-7	-	-	CASSFNDLRGIILYEQYF	TGTGCCAGCAGCTTCAACGACTTACGGGGTATTATCCTCTACGAGCAGTACTTC
TRBV30	TRBJ1-2	-	-	CAWIGGFYGYTF	TGTGCCTGGATAGGGGGATTCTATGGCTACACCTTC
TRBV5-1	TRBJ2-3	TRBD2	-	CASRGGITDTQYF	TGCGCCAGCAGGGGGGGGATCACAGATACGCAGTATTTT
TRBV10-3	TRBJ1-2	-	once	CATSEQVTYGYTF	TGTGCCACATCGGAACAGGTTACCTATGGCTACACCTTC
TRBV28	TRBJ1-2	-	-	CASTPGQGRRYTF	TGTGCCAGCACCCCCGGGCAGGGAAGGCGCTACACCTTC
TRBV5-1	TRBJ1-1	-	-	CASSLDSRGGIPFF	TGCGCCAGCAGCTTGGACAGCAGGGGTGGGATACCTTTCTTT
TRBV2	TRBJ1-2	TRBD1	-	CASTPGQIYGYTF	TGTGCCAGCACCCCGGGACAGATCTATGGCTACACCTTC
TRBV5-1	TRBJ1-6	TRBD1	-	CASSPGQGNSPLHF	TGCGCCAGCAGCCCCGGACAGGGGAATTCACCCCTCCACTTT
TRBV7-6	TRBJ1-3	-	-	CASSPGPPSNGNTIYF	TGTGCCAGCAGCCCCGGACCACCTTCCAATGGAAACACCATATATTTT
TRBV25-1	TRBJ1-2	TRBD1	-	CASSEPGQGIYGYTF	TGTGCCAGCAGTGAGCCGGGACAGGGGATATATGGCTACACCTTC
TRBV7-7	TRBJ2-7	-	-	CASNCQSYEQYF	TGTGCTAGCAATTGCCAATCCTACGAGCAGTACTTC